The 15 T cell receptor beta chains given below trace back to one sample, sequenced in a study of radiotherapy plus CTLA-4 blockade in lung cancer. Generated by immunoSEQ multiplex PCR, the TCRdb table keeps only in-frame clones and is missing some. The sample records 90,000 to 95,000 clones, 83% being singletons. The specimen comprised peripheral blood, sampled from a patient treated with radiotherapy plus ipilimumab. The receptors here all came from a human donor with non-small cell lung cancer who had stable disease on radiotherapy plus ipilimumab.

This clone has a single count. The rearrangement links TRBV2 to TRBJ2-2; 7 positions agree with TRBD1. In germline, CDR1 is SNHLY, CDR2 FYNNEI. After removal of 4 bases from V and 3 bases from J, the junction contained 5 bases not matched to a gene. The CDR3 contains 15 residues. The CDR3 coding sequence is TGTGCCAGCAGTGGACAGGGCGGGCACACCGGGGAGCTGTTTTTT. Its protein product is CASSGQGGHTGELFF.

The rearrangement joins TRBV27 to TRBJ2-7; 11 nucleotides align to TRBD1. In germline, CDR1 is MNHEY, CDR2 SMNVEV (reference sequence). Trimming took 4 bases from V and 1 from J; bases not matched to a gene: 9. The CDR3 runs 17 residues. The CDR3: CASSSNPGQGGSYEQYF. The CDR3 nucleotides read TGTGCCAGCAGTTCGAATCCGGGACAGGGGGGATCCTACGAGCAGTACTTC.

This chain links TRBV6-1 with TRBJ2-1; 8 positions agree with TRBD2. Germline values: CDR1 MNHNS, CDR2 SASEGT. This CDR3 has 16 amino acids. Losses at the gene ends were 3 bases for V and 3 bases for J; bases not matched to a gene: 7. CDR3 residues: CASSDVSGSYYNEQFF. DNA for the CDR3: TGTGCCAGCAGTGACGTCAGCGGGAGTTACTACAATGAGCAGTTCTTC.

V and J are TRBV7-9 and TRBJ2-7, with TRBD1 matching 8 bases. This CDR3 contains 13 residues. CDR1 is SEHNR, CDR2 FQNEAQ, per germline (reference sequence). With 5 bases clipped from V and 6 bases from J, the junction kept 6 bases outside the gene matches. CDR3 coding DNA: TGTGCCAGCAGCCCCCGGGGACAGGTCGAGCAGTACTTC. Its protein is CASSPRGQVEQYF.

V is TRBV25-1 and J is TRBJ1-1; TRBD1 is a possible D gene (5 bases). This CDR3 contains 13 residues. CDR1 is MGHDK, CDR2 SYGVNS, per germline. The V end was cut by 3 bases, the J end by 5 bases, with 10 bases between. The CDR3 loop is CASSDREETEAFF. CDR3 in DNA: TGTGCCAGCAGTGACAGGGAGGAAACTGAAGCTTTCTTT.

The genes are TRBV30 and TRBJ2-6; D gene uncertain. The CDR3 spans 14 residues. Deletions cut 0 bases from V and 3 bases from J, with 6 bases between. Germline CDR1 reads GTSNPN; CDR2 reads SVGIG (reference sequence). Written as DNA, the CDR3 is TGTGCCTGGAGTGTGTGGAATGGGGCCAACGTCCTGACTTTC. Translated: CAWSVWNGANVLTF.

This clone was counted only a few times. The DNA for the CDR3 is TGTGCCAGCAGCCAAGCTGGGACCGAGCAGTACTTC. Protein sequence: CASSQAGTEQYF. The rearrangement links TRBV14 to TRBJ2-7; tentatively, D is TRBD1 or TRBD2 (5 bases each). The CDR3 consists of 12 residues. Germline loops: CDR1 SGHDN, CDR2 FVKESK. The ends were cut back, 1 base at V and 6 bases at J, with 7 bases in the middle.

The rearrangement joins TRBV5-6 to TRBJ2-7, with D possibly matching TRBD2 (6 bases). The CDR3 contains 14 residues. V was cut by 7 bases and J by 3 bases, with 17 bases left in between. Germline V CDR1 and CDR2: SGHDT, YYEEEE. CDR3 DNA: TGTGCCAGCGGCTCATCCGGGACTTACTACGAGCAGTACTTC. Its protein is CASGSSGTYYEQYF.

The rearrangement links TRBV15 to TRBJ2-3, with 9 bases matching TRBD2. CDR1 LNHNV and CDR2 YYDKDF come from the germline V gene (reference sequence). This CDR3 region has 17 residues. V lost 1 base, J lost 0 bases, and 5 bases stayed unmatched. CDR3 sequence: CATSRGLAVLSTDTQYF. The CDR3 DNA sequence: TGTGCCACCAGCAGAGGACTAGCGGTCTTAAGCACAGATACGCAGTATTTT.

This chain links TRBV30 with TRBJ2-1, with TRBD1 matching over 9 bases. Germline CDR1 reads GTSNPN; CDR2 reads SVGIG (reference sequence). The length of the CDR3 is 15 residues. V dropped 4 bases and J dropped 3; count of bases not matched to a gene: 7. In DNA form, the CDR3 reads TGTGCCTGGACCCACCCGGGACAGGGCTACAATGAGCAGTTCTTC. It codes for CAWTHPGQGYNEQFF.

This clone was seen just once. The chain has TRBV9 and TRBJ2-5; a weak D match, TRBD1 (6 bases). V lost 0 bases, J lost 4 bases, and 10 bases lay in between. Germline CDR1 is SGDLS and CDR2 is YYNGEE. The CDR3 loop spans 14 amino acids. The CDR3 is CASSVGPGVETQYF. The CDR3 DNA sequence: TGTGCCAGCAGCGTAGGCCCAGGGGTAGAGACCCAGTACTTC.

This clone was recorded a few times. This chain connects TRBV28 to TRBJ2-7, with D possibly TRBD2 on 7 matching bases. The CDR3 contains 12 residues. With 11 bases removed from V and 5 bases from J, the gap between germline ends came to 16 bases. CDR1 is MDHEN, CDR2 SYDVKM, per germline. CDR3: CAGGGGGDEQYF. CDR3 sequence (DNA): TGTGCCGGAGGAGGGGGGGGCGACGAGCAGTACTTC.

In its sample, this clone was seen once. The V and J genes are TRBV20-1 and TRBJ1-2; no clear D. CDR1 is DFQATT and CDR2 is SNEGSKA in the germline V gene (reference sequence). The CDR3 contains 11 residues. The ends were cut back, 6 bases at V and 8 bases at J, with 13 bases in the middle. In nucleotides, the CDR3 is TGCAGTGCGTGGGGTGGATTCGGCTACACCTTC. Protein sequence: CSAWGGFGYTF.

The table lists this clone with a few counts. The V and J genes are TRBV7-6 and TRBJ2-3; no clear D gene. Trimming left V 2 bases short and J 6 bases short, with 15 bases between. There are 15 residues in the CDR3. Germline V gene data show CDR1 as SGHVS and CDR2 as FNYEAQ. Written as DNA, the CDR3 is TGTGCCAGCAGCTTATCTTTTGGTGCGACGGATACGCAGTATTTT. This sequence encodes CASSLSFGATDTQYF.

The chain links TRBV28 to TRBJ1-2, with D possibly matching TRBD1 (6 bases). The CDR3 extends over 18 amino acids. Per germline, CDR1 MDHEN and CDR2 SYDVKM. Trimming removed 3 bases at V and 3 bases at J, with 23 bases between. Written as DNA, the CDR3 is TGTGCCAGCAGTTTCAAACTCGGACAGCTTTTAAGGGACTATGGCTACACCTTC. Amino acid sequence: CASSFKLGQLLRDYGYTF.